This T cell receptor beta chain was sequenced during a study of technical replicates of blood from a few donors (dated by TCRdb to 2017 to 2019). The CDR1 and CDR2 encoded by the germline V gene (reference sequence) are GTSNPN and SVGIG. The CDR3 measures 13 amino acids from cysteine to phenylalanine. CDR3 DNA is the only sequence kept; it has 39 bases, read in frame from the first base. Clipping removes 2 bases from V and 7 bases from J, with 8 as the unmatched junction base count. Libraries were constructed by the immunoSEQ multiplex PCR assay. Sourced from immuneACCESS, this table was stored by TCRdb with only in-frame sequences that have V and J called. A share of the clones is absent; for the studies checked, an unresolved V gene accounts for under half, and the remainder has no known explanation. In this sample the table shows about 66,000 clones, 70% to 90% of which occur a single time. Clones ranked in the top ten supply 4% to 5% of the sample.

Worth noting for this clone: The clone's antigen remains unknown. No base quality information exists; no much larger clone differs at one position.

Sequenced material: PBMCs. Here the chain combines TRBV30 and TRBJ2-7; 7 middle bases align to TRBD1. This clonotype was obtained from a human donor in good health. Some clones in this sample may be carry-over from other donors' samples. The DNA sequence follows: TGTGCCTGGAGTAAGGGGGCGGGTTTGGAGCAGTACTTC. Its protein is CAWSKGAGLEQYF.